The sample holds a few counts of the clone carrying this T cell receptor beta chain. The antigen remains undetermined. Trimming cost V 1 base and J 4 bases; bases outside gene matches: 5. The germline V gene has CDR1 KGHSH and CDR2 LQKENI. The CDR3 spans 16 residues. The data derive from a study of response to subunit inactivated influenza vaccine. Each CDR3 protein gets one entry after TCRdb re-called the RT-PCR reads with MiXCR. The data hold 500,000 or so distinct CDR3 sequences, with 16% observed a single time. The study, taken as a whole, reports: Authors suggested each seasonal influenza vaccination recruits few new T cells.

This TCR was sampled from a man between 50 and 70 years old who received an inactivated influenza vaccine. The chain links TRBV18 to TRBJ2-3; 10 bases are shared with TRBD2. Sample: CD4+ T cells sorted from PBMCs, taken less than 30 months after vaccination. The DNA for the CDR3 is TGTGCCAGCTCACCACGTCCAGCGGGAGGGTCAGATACGCAGTATTTT. It is translated as CASSPRPAGGSDTQYF.